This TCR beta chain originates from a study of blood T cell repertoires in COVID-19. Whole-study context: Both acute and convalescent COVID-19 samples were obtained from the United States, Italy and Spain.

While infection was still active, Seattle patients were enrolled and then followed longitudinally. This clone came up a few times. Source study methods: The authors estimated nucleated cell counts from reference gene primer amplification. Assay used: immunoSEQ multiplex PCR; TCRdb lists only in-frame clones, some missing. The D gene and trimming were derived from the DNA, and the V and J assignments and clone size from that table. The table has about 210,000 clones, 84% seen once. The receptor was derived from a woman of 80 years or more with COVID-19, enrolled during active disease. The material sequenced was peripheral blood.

The CDR3 bases are TGTGCCAGTAAGGAGGGAGCGCGAGGGGCCAACGTCCTGACTTTC. Protein product: CASKEGARGANVLTF. The V gene is TRBV19, the J gene TRBJ2-6; D perhaps matches TRBD2 (6 bases). Deletions cut 7 bases from V and 4 bases from J, with 14 bases between. CDR3 length: 15 residues. CDR1 LNHDA and CDR2 SQIVND come from the germline V gene (reference sequence).